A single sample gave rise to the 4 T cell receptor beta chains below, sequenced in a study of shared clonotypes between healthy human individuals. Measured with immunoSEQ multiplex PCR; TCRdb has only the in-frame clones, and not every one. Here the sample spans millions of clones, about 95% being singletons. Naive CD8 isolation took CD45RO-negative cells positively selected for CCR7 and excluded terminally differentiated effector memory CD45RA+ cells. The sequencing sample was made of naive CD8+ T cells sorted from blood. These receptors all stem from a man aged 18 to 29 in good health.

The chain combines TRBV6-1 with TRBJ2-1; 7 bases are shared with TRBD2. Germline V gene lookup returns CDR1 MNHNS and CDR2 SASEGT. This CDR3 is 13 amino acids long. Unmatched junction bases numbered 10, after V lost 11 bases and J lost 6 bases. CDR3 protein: CASRGSVTNEQFF. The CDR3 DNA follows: TGTGCCTCTCGCGGGAGTGTTACCAATGAGCAGTTCTTC.

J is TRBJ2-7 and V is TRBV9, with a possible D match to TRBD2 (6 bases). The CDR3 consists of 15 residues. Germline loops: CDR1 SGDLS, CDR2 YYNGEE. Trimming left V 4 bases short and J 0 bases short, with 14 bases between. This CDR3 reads CASSPLGGNSYEQYF. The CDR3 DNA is TGTGCCAGCAGCCCCTTGGGCGGGAACTCCTACGAGCAGTACTTC.

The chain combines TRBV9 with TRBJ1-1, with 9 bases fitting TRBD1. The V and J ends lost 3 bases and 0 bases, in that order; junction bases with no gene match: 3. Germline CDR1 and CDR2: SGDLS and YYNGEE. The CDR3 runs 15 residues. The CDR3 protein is CASSATGGMNTEAFF. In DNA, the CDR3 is TGTGCCAGCAGCGCGACAGGGGGGATGAACACTGAAGCTTTCTTT.

CDR3 loop: CASTDEQYF. CDR3 nucleotides: TGCGCCAGCACAGACGAGCAGTACTTC. The V and J genes are TRBV23-1 and TRBJ2-7; D is ambiguous. TRBV23-1 is identified as an open reading frame with a role that is uncertain. The length of the CDR3 is 9 residues. V was cut by 7 bases and J by 5 bases, with 3 bases left in between.